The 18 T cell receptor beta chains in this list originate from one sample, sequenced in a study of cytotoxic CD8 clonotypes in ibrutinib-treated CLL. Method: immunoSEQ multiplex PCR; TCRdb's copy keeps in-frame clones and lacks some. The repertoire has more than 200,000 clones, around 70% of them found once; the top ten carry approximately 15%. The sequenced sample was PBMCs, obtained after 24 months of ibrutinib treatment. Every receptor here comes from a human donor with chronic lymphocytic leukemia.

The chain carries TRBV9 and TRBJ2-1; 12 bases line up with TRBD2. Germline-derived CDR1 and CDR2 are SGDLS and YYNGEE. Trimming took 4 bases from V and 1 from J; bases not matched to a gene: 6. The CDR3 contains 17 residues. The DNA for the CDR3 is TGTGCCAGCAGCCCCGCTAGCGGGAGGGGATCCTACAATGAGCAGTTCTTC. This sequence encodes CASSPASGRGSYNEQFF.

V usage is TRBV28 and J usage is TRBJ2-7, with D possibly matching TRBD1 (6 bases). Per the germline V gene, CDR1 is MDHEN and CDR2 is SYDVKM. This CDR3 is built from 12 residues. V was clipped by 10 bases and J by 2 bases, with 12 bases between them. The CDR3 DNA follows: TGTGCCACCCGGGACACCGCCTACGAGCAGTACTTC. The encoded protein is CATRDTAYEQYF.

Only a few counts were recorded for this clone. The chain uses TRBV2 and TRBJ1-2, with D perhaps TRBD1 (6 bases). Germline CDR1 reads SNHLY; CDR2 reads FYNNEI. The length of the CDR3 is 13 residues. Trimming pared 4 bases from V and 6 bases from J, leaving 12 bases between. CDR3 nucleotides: TGTGCCAGCAGTGTCAGGGGAGGGGATGGCTACACCTTC. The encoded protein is CASSVRGGDGYTF.

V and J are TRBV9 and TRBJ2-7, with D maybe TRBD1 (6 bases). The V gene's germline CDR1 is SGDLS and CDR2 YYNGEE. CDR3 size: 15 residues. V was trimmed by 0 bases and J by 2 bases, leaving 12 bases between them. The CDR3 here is CASSVEAGDPYEQYF. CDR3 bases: TGTGCCAGCAGCGTAGAGGCAGGGGACCCCTACGAGCAGTACTTC.

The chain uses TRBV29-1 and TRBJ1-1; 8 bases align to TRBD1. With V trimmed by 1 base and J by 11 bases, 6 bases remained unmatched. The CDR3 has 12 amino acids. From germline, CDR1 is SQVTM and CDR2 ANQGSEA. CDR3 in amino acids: CSVEGTGYRAFF. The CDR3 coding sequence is TGCAGCGTTGAAGGGACAGGGTACCGGGCTTTCTTT.

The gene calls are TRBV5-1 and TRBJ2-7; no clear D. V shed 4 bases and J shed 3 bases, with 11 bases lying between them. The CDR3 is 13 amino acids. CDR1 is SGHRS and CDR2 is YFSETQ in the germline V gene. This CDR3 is CASSPDRNYEQYF. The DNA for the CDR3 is TGCGCCAGCAGCCCCGACCGGAACTACGAGCAGTACTTC.

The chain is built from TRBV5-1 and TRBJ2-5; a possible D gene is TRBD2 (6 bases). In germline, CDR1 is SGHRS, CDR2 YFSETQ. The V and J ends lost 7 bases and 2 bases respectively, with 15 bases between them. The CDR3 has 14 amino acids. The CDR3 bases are TGCGCCAGCCACGAGCCCGCGGGGCAAGAGACCCAGTACTTC. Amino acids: CASHEPAGQETQYF.

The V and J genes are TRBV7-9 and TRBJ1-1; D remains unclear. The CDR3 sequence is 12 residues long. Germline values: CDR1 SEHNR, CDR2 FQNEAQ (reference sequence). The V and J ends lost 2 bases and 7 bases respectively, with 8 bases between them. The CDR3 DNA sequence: TGTGCCAGCAGCTTACTCCGACTTGAAGCTTTCTTT. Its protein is CASSLLRLEAFF. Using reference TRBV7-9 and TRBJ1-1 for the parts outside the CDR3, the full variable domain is DTGVSQNPRHKITKRGQNVTFRCDPISEHNRLYWYRQTLGQGPEFLTYFQNEAQLEKSRLLSDRFSAERPKGSFSTLEIQRTEQGDSAMYLCASSLLRLEAFFGQGTRLTVV.

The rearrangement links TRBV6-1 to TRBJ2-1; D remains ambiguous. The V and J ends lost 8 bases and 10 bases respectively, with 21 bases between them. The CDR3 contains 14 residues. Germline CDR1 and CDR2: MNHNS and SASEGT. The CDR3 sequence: CASLNPRLIIEQFF. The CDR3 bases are TGTGCCAGCCTGAACCCTAGGCTGATCATCGAGCAGTTCTTC.

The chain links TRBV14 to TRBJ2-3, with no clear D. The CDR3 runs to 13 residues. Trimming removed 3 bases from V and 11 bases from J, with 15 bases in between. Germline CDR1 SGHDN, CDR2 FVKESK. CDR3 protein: CASSHRRPGVQYF. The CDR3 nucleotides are TGTGCCAGCAGCCATCGTCGACCGGGCGTGCAGTATTTT.

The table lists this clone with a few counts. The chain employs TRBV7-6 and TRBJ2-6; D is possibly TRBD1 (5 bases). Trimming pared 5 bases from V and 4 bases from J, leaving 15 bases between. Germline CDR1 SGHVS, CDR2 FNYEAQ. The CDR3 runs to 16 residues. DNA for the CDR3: TGTGCCAGCAGCGTGGACATATCTCTGGGGGCCAACGTCCTGACTTTC. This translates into CASSVDISLGANVLTF.

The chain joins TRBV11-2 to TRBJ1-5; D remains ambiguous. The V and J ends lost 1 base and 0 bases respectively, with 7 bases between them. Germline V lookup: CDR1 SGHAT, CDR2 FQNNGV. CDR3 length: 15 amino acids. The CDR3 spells CASSLGIYSNQPQHF. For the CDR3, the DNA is TGTGCCAGCAGCTTAGGCATTTATAGCAATCAGCCCCAGCATTTT.

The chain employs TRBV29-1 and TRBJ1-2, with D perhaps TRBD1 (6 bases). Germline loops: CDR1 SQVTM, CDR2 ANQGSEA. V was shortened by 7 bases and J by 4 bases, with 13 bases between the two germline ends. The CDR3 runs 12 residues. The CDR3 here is CSAWTELYGYTF. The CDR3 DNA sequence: TGCAGCGCCTGGACAGAGCTCTATGGCTACACCTTC.

The CDR3 DNA reads TGTGCCAGCAGCGTCGGAGCCACAGATACGCAGTATTTT. Its translation: CASSVGATDTQYF. The chain links TRBV9 to TRBJ2-3, with D unclear. The ends were cut back, 2 bases at V and 2 bases at J, with 6 bases in the middle. The CDR3 loop spans 13 amino acids. Per the germline V gene, CDR1 is SGDLS and CDR2 is YYNGEE.

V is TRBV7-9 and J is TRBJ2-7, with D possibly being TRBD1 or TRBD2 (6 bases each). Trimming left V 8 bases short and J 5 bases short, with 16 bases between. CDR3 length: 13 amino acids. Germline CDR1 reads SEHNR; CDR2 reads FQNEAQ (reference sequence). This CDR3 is CASRFSGEDEQYF. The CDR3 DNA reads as TGTGCCAGCCGATTCTCAGGGGAGGACGAGCAGTACTTC.

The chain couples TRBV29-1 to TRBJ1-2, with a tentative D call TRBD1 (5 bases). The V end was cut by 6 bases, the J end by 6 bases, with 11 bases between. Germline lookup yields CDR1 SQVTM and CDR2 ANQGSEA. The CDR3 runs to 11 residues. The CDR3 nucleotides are TGCAGCGTCAGGGAGAGGAATGGCTACACCTTC. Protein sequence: CSVRERNGYTF.

CDR3 in DNA: TGTGCCAGCAGCTTGACCGATCCCTACGAGCAGTACTTC. Protein sequence: CASSLTDPYEQYF. This chain joins TRBV7-9 and TRBJ2-7; D gene uncertain. This CDR3 is 13 amino acids long. The germline V and J ends were trimmed by 3 bases and 2 bases, with 8 bases remaining between them. Germline CDR1 SEHNR, CDR2 FQNEAQ (reference sequence).

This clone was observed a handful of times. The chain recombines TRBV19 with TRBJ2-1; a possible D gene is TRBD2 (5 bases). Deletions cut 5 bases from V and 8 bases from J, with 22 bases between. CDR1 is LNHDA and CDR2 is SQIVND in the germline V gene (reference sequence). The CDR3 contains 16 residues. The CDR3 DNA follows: TGTGCCAGTAGTTCTCCCGGGGTCGGGAAGACCCATGAGCAGTTCTTC. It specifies CASSSPGVGKTHEQFF.